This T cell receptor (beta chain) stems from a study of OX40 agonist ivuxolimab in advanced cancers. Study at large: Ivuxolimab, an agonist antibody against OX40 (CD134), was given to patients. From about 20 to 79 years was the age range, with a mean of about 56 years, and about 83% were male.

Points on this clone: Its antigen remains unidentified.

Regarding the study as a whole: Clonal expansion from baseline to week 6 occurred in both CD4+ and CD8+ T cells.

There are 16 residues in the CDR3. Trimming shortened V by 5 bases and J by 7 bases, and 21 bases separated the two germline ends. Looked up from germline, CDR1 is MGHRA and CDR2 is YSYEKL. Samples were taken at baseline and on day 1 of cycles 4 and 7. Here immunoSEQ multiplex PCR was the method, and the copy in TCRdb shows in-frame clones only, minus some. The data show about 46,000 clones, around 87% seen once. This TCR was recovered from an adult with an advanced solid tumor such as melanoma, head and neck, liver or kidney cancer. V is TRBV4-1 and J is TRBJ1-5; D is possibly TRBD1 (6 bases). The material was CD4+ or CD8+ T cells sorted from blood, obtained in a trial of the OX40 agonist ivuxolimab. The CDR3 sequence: CASSSDGVPTGQPQHF. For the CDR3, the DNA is TGCGCCAGCAGCTCAGATGGGGTCCCCACAGGGCAGCCCCAGCATTTT.